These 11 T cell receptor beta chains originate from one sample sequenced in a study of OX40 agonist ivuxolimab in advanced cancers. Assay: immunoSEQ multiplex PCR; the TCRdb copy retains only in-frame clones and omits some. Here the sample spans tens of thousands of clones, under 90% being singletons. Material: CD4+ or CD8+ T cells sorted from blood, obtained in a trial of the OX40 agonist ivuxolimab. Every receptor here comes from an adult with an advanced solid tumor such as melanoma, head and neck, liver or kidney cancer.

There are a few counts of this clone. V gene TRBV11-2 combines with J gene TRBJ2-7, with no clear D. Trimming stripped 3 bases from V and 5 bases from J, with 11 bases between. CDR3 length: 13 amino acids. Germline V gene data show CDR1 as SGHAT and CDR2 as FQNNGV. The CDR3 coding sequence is TGTGCCAGCAGCTTTGTTACACTCCACGAGCAGTACTTC. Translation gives CASSFVTLHEQYF.

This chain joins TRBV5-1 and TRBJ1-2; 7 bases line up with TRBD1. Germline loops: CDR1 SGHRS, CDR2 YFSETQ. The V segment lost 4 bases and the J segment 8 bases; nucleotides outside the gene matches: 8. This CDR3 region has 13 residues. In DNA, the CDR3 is TGCGCCAGCAGCACGACAGGGACGGGAGGCTACACCTTC. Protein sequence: CASSTTGTGGYTF.

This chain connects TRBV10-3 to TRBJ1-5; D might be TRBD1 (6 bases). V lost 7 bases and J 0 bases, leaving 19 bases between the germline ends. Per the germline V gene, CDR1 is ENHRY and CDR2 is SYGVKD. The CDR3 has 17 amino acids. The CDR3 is CAIKGDVPHYSNQPQHF. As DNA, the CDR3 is TGTGCCATCAAGGGGGACGTCCCTCATTATAGCAATCAGCCCCAGCATTTT.

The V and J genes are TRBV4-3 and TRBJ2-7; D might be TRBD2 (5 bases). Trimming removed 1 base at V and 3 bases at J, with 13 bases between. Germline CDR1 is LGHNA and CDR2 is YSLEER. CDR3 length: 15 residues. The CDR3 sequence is CASSQVYGEHYEQYF. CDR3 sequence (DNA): TGCGCCAGCAGCCAAGTTTACGGGGAACACTACGAGCAGTACTTC.

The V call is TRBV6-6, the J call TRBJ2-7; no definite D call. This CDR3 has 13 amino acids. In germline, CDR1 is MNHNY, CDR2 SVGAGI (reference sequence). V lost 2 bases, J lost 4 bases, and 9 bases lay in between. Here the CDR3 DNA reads TGTGCCAGCAGTTACGAGGTCAGGTACGAGCAGTACTTC. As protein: CASSYEVRYEQYF.

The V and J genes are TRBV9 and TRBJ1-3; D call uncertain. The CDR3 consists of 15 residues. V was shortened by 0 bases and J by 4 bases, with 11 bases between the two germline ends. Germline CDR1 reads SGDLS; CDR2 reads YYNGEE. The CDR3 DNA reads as TGTGCCAGCAGCGTAGGAACGGCGTCAGGAAACACCATATATTTT. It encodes CASSVGTASGNTIYF.

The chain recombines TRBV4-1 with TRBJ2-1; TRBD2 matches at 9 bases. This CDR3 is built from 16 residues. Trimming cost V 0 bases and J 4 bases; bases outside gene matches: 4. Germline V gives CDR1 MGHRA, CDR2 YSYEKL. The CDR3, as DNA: TGCGCCAGCAGCCAAGAAAGGACTAGCGAGTACAATGAGCAGTTCTTC. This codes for CASSQERTSEYNEQFF.

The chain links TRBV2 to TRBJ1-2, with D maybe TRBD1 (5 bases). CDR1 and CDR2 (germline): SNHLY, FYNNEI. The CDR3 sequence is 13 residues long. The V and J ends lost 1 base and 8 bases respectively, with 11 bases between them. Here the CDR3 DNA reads TGTGCCAGCAGTGAAGACAGGCTAGGAGGCTACACCTTC. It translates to CASSEDRLGGYTF. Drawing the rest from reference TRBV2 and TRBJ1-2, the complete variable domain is EPEVTQTPSHQVTQMGQEVILRCVPISNHLYFYWYRQILGQKVEFLVSFYNNEISEKSEIFDDQFSVERPDGSNFTLKIRSTKLEDSAMYFCASSEDRLGGYTFGSGTRLTVV.

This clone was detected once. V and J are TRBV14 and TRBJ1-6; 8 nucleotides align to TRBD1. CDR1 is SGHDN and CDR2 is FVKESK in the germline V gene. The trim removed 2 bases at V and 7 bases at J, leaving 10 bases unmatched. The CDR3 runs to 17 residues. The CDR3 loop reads CASSQQGQGKVNSPLHF. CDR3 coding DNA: TGTGCCAGCAGCCAACAAGGACAGGGCAAAGTAAATTCACCCCTCCACTTT.

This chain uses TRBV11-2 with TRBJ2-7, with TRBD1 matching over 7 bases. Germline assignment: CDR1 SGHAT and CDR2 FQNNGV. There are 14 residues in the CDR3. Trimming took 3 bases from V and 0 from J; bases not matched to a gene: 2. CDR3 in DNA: TGTGCCAGCAGCTTCCGGGACAGCTCCTACGAGCAGTACTTC. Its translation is CASSFRDSSYEQYF.

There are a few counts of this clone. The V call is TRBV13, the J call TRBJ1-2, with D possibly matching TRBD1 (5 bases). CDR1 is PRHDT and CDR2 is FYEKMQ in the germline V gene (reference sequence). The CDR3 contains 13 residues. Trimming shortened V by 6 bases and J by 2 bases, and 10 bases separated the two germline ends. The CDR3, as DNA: TGTGCCAGCAGTTTTGGGACCAACTATGGCTACACCTTC. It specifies CASSFGTNYGYTF.